The next 19 T cell receptor beta chains were all read from a single sample in a study of a mutant IDH1 vaccine in newly diagnosed glioma. These receptors have no identified antigens. TCRdb's copy holds only in-frame clones and misses some; the assay was immunoSEQ multiplex PCR. The sample gives tens of thousands of clones, 81% of which show up once; 5.4% is in the top ten. As for time point: week 35, safety follow-up. Vaccine doses each comprised 300 ug of mutant IDH1 20-mer peptide, with topical imiquimod. The specimen comprised PBMCs, sampled from a glioma patient whose treatment included an IDH1 peptide vaccine. Receptors originate from a man in his forties or fifties with glioma.

DNA for the CDR3: TGCAGCGTTGAGGGTCAGGGACACACCTACGAGCAGTACTTC. Residues: CSVEGQGHTYEQYF. The chain employs TRBV29-1 and TRBJ2-7; tentative D call: TRBD1 (6 bases). The CDR3 runs 14 residues. The V end was cut by 3 bases, the J end by 2 bases, with 14 bases between. Germline V gene lookup returns CDR1 SQVTM and CDR2 ANQGSEA.

CDR3 sequence: CASSSGLAATELFF. CDR3 DNA: TGTGCCAGCAGCTCGGGACTAGCGGCCACGGAGCTGTTTTTT. The chain has TRBV7-3 and TRBJ2-2, with 11 bases lining up with TRBD2. Germline values: CDR1 SGHTA, CDR2 FQGTGA. This CDR3 is 14 amino acids long. Trimming took 4 bases from V and 10 from J; bases not matched to a gene: 5.

The chain uses TRBV2 and TRBJ1-6; TRBD1 matches at 8 bases. V was clipped by 5 bases and J by 9 bases; unmatched bases: 12. The CDR3 extends over 16 amino acids. Germline values: CDR1 SNHLY, CDR2 FYNNEI. CDR3 in amino acids: CASSRGRGRGVSPLHF. CDR3 nucleotide sequence: TGTGCCAGCAGTCGGGGCAGGGGGCGCGGTGTTTCACCCCTCCACTTT. Complete variable domain (other parts from reference TRBV2 and TRBJ1-6): EPEVTQTPSHQVTQMGQEVILRCVPISNHLYFYWYRQILGQKVEFLVSFYNNEISEKSEIFDDQFSVERPDGSNFTLKIRSTKLEDSAMYFCASSRGRGRGVSPLHFGNGTRLTVT.

This chain uses TRBV7-6 with TRBJ2-2; 9 nucleotides agree with TRBD2. Germline lookup yields CDR1 SGHVS and CDR2 FNYEAQ. The ends lost 3 bases at V and 7 bases at J; junction bases unmatched: 6. CDR3 length: 15 amino acids. CDR3 coding DNA: TGTGCCAGCAGCTTTTTAGCGGGGGAGTTCGGGGAGCTGTTTTTT. This gives the protein CASSFLAGEFGELFF.

With respect to this clone: In the same sample, other DNA sequences code for this CDR3. The V call is TRBV30, the J call TRBJ2-7, with a possible D match to TRBD1 (5 bases). Per germline, CDR1 GTSNPN and CDR2 SVGIG (reference sequence). The ends were cut back, 2 bases at V and 0 bases at J, with 8 bases in the middle. CDR3 size: 13 residues. The CDR3 region has the DNA TGTGCCTGGAGTAGGGGCACCTCCTACGAGCAGTACTTC. Its protein is CAWSRGTSYEQYF.

The V and J genes are TRBV27 and TRBJ2-2; 8 bases match TRBD1. CDR3 length: 15 amino acids. Germline CDR1 MNHEY, CDR2 SMNVEV (reference sequence). V trimming: 5 bases; J trimming: 1 base; junction bases outside the gene matches: 3. The CDR3 nucleotides read TGTGCCAGCAGTGTGACAGGGGTGAACACCGGGGAGCTGTTTTTT. Amino acid sequence: CASSVTGVNTGELFF.

The V and J genes are TRBV10-3 and TRBJ2-7; 9 bases match TRBD1. The CDR3 is made up of 15 amino acids. CDR1 and CDR2 from the germline V gene are ENHRY and SYGVKD. V was clipped by 3 bases and J by 4 bases; unmatched bases: 7. The DNA for the CDR3 is TGTGCCATCAGTGACATGACAGGGGGGGTATACGAGCAGTACTTC. Its protein product is CAISDMTGGVYEQYF.

This clone was observed once. The gene calls are TRBV25-1 and TRBJ1-6; D remains unclear. Germline V gives CDR1 MGHDK, CDR2 SYGVNS. This CDR3 is 14 amino acids long. V was cut by 2 bases and J by 9 bases, with 11 bases left in between. In DNA form, the CDR3 reads TGTGCCAGCAGTGAACCCGGAGACCTTTCACCCCTCCACTTT. Residues: CASSEPGDLSPLHF.

About this clone itself: The junction differs from germline at one of its ends, possibly a read error. The chain uses TRBV7-7 and TRBJ2-2; D not certain. In germline, CDR1 is SSHAT, CDR2 FNYEAQ (reference sequence). The CDR3 totals 14 residues. The CDR3 DNA reads TGTGCTAGCAGCCCAGTCGGCAACACCGGGGAGCTGTTTTTT. It codes for CASSPVGNTGELFF.

This chain links TRBV19 with TRBJ2-7, with TRBD1 matching 8 bases. The V gene's germline CDR1 is LNHDA and CDR2 SQIVND (reference sequence). The CDR3 has 14 residues. With 1 base clipped from V and 3 bases from J, the junction kept 2 bases outside the gene matches. In nucleotides, the CDR3 is TGTGCCAGTAGTATAGGGACAGGGCTCTACGAGCAGTACTTC. This gives the protein CASSIGTGLYEQYF.

The chain employs TRBV7-9 and TRBJ2-1; 9 bases are a match to TRBD1. The CDR3 is 15 residues long. CDR1 and CDR2 (germline): SEHNR, FQNEAQ (reference sequence). V lost 5 bases to trimming and J lost 9 bases; unmatched junction nucleotides: 11. For the CDR3, the DNA is TGTGCCAGCAGCACCCCCGGGACAGGGTGGGGTGAGCAGTTCTTC. Protein: CASSTPGTGWGEQFF. Together with reference TRBV7-9 and TRBJ2-1, the CDR3 gives the full variable domain: DTGVSQNPRHKITKRGQNVTFRCDPISEHNRLYWYRQTLGQGPEFLTYFQNEAQLEKSRLLSDRFSAERPKGSFSTLEIQRTEQGDSAMYLCASSTPGTGWGEQFFGPGTRLTVL.

The chain uses TRBV28 and TRBJ2-3, with 10 bases identical to TRBD2. CDR3 size: 14 residues. In germline, CDR1 is MDHEN, CDR2 SYDVKM. The trim removed 10 bases at V and 9 bases at J, leaving 13 bases unmatched. CDR3: CATRLAGGSPTQYF. CDR3 sequence (DNA): TGTGCCACCCGGTTAGCGGGAGGAAGCCCAACGCAGTATTTT.

The chain couples TRBV5-1 to TRBJ2-3; D is possibly TRBD2 (5 bases). The CDR3 is 16 amino acids. CDR1 is SGHRS and CDR2 is YFSETQ in the germline V gene. Trimming took off 1 base at V and 0 bases at J, with 12 bases between the two ends. The CDR3 nucleotides are TGCGCCAGCAGCTTGAACCGACTATCGAGCACAGATACGCAGTATTTT. It translates to CASSLNRLSSTDTQYF.

The V and J genes are TRBV27 and TRBJ2-7; 8 nucleotides agree with TRBD1. Germline assignment: CDR1 MNHEY and CDR2 SMNVEV (reference sequence). The CDR3 has 14 residues. V dropped 6 bases and J dropped 7; count of bases not matched to a gene: 11. CDR3 sequence: CASRSTTGVAEQYF. For the CDR3, the DNA is TGTGCCAGCAGATCAACGACAGGGGTGGCGGAGCAGTACTTC.

The chain is built from TRBV18 and TRBJ2-5; 10 bases align to TRBD1. CDR3 length equals 15 residues. The ends lost 4 bases at V and 4 bases at J; junction bases unmatched: 6. Germline assignment: CDR1 KGHSH and CDR2 LQKENI. CDR3 residues: CASSHVDRGLETQYF. The CDR3 bases are TGTGCCAGCTCACATGTTGACAGGGGGCTAGAGACCCAGTACTTC.

This chain links TRBV6-1 with TRBJ2-5; D uncertain. The V end was cut by 2 bases, the J end by 5 bases, with 12 bases between. This CDR3 has 14 residues. Germline V CDR1 and CDR2: MNHNS, SASEGT. The CDR3: CASSEIPLAETQYF. CDR3 sequence (DNA): TGTGCCAGCAGTGAAATACCGCTTGCTGAGACCCAGTACTTC.

The chain joins TRBV5-3 to TRBJ1-5; D unresolved. TRBV5-3 is an ORF; its function is uncertain. The CDR3 is made up of 16 amino acids. The V and J ends lost 5 bases and 1 base respectively, with 16 bases between them. CDR3 sequence (DNA): TGTGCCAGAAGTCCTATTGGTACTATAAGCAATCAGCCCCAGCATTTT. Its translation is CARSPIGTISNQPQHF.

This chain links TRBV7-2 with TRBJ1-2; no firm D call. V lost 1 base to trimming and J lost 2 bases, with 11 bases between them. CDR3 length: 15 amino acids. CDR1 is SGHTA, CDR2 FQGNSA, per germline. CDR3 in amino acids: CASSLVAGPNYGYTF. In DNA form, the CDR3 reads TGTGCCAGCAGCTTAGTGGCAGGACCCAACTATGGCTACACCTTC.

J is TRBJ2-1 and V is TRBV20-1; the D is unclear. The V gene's germline CDR1 is DFQATT and CDR2 SNEGSKA (reference sequence). This CDR3 comprises 10 residues. V shed 3 bases and J shed 8 bases, with 5 bases lying between them. CDR3 protein: CSASMDEQFF. The DNA of the CDR3 is TGCAGTGCTAGTATGGATGAGCAGTTCTTC.